These T cell receptor beta chains were read from a single sample in a study of cytotoxic CD8 clonotypes in ibrutinib-treated CLL. Method: immunoSEQ multiplex PCR; TCRdb's copy keeps in-frame clones and lacks some. Seen here are 26,000 or so clones, 62% observed once, and the top ten hold less than 15%. The sequenced sample was PBMCs, obtained before ibrutinib treatment. The receptor source for this set is a human donor with chronic lymphocytic leukemia. The CDR3 runs from the conserved cysteine through the conserved F or W. D genes are given only for firm matches. Clone size is not always given. Where it is, it says once, few, many or a class for expanded clones.

clone size: -
D gene: -
V gene: TRBV7-7
J gene: TRBJ2-1
CDR3 protein: CASSLVFGAYNEQFF
CDR3 DNA: TGTGCTAGCAGCTTAGTTTTTGGGGCCTACAATGAGCAGTTCTTC

clone size: -
D gene: -
V gene: TRBV2
J gene: TRBJ2-3
CDR3 protein: CASRDDSTDTQYF
CDR3 DNA: TGTGCCAGCAGAGACGACAGCACAGATACGCAGTATTTT

clone size: -
D gene: -
V gene: TRBV5-6
J gene: TRBJ2-2
CDR3 protein: CASSLAGRRPRTGELFF
CDR3 DNA: TGTGCCAGCAGCTTGGCCGGGCGGCGGCCCCGGACCGGGGAGCTGTTTTTT

clone size: -
D gene: -
V gene: TRBV9
J gene: TRBJ2-1
CDR3 protein: CASSVASTFYNEQFF
CDR3 DNA: TGTGCCAGCAGCGTAGCGTCTACATTTTACAATGAGCAGTTCTTC

clone size: -
D gene: -
V gene: TRBV19
J gene: TRBJ1-1
CDR3 protein: CASTMNTEAFF
CDR3 DNA: TGTGCCAGTACAATGAACACTGAAGCTTTCTTT

clone size: -
D gene: TRBD1
V gene: TRBV19
J gene: TRBJ2-7
CDR3 protein: CASSFGQGYEQYF
CDR3 DNA: TGTGCCAGTAGTTTCGGACAGGGCTACGAGCAGTACTTC

clone size: few
D gene: TRBD2
V gene: TRBV7-8
J gene: TRBJ2-2
CDR3 protein: CASSYREAGELFF
CDR3 DNA: TGTGCCAGCAGCTACCGGGAGGCCGGGGAGCTGTTTTTT

clone size: -
D gene: -
V gene: TRBV5-1
J gene: TRBJ2-3
CDR3 protein: CASNGGDFTDTQYF
CDR3 DNA: TGCGCCAGCAACGGGGGAGACTTCACAGATACGCAGTATTTT

clone size: -
D gene: TRBD2
V gene: TRBV7-8
J gene: TRBJ2-1
CDR3 protein: CASSPERAVAGTDNEQFF
CDR3 DNA: TGTGCCAGCAGCCCCGAGCGGGCGGTAGCGGGTACCGACAATGAGCAGTTCTTC

clone size: -
D gene: TRBD1
V gene: TRBV7-8
J gene: TRBJ2-2
CDR3 protein: CASSSQGQARGELFF
CDR3 DNA: TGTGCCAGCAGCTCTCAGGGACAGGCTCGCGGGGAGCTGTTTTTT

clone size: few
D gene: -
V gene: TRBV29-1
J gene: TRBJ1-1
CDR3 protein: CSVSTGLNTEAFF
CDR3 DNA: TGCAGCGTTTCGACAGGACTGAACACTGAAGCTTTCTTT

clone size: once
D gene: TRBD1
V gene: TRBV28
J gene: TRBJ1-2
CDR3 protein: CASSLLGTGAGYTF
CDR3 DNA: TGTGCCAGCAGTTTATTAGGGACAGGGGCCGGCTACACCTTC

clone size: -
D gene: -
V gene: TRBV9
J gene: TRBJ2-3
CDR3 protein: CASSGSGSYPTDTQYF
CDR3 DNA: TGTGCCAGCAGTGGCAGCGGCTCTTATCCCACAGATACGCAGTATTTT

clone size: few
D gene: TRBD1
V gene: TRBV5-1
J gene: TRBJ1-2
CDR3 protein: CASSLVEQGAYGYTF
CDR3 DNA: TGCGCCAGCAGCTTGGTCGAACAGGGGGCCTATGGCTACACCTTC

clone size: -
D gene: -
V gene: TRBV7-9
J gene: TRBJ2-1
CDR3 protein: CASSLGPGIGNEQFF
CDR3 DNA: TGTGCCAGCAGCTTAGGGCCGGGCATCGGCAATGAGCAGTTCTTC

clone size: -
D gene: TRBD2
V gene: TRBV7-7
J gene: TRBJ2-1
CDR3 protein: CASSFGAGGLDEQFF
CDR3 DNA: TGTGCTAGCAGCTTCGGAGCGGGGGGCCTGGATGAGCAGTTCTTC

clone size: few
D gene: TRBD1
V gene: TRBV27
J gene: TRBJ1-2
CDR3 protein: CASRPSGGLNYGYTF
CDR3 DNA: TGTGCCAGCAGACCCTCAGGGGGCCTTAACTATGGCTACACCTTC

clone size: few
D gene: TRBD1
V gene: TRBV7-3
J gene: TRBJ1-1
CDR3 protein: CASSLAGQGDVAFF
CDR3 DNA: TGTGCCAGCAGCTTAGCGGGACAGGGAGATGTAGCTTTCTTT

clone size: few
D gene: TRBD1
V gene: TRBV6-1
J gene: TRBJ1-1
CDR3 protein: CAGEGTGNGLTEAFF
CDR3 DNA: TGTGCCGGGGAAGGGACAGGGAACGGATTGACTGAAGCTTTCTTT

clone size: -
D gene: -
V gene: TRBV5-4
J gene: TRBJ1-1
CDR3 protein: CASSRGASPAFF
CDR3 DNA: TGTGCCAGCAGCCGCGGAGCCTCACCCGCTTTCTTT

clone size: once
D gene: -
V gene: TRBV7-9
J gene: TRBJ2-3
CDR3 protein: CASSFQGRADTQYF
CDR3 DNA: TGTGCCAGCAGCTTTCAGGGACGAGCAGATACGCAGTATTTT

clone size: -
D gene: TRBD2
V gene: TRBV10-3
J gene: TRBJ2-3
CDR3 protein: CAISEPGLAGVDGSDTQYF
CDR3 DNA: TGTGCCATCAGTGAGCCGGGACTAGCGGGAGTTGATGGGTCAGATACGCAGTATTTT

clone size: -
D gene: -
V gene: TRBV6-6
J gene: TRBJ1-2
CDR3 protein: CASKGQSDGYTF
CDR3 DNA: TGTGCCAGCAAGGGCCAATCGGATGGCTACACCTTC

clone size: -
D gene: TRBD2
V gene: TRBV5-1
J gene: TRBJ2-1
CDR3 protein: CAVGPGLAGGPSSYNEQFF
CDR3 DNA: TGCGCCGTGGGACCCGGACTAGCGGGAGGGCCTAGCTCCTACAATGAGCAGTTCTTC

clone size: -
D gene: -
V gene: TRBV6-5
J gene: TRBJ1-1
CDR3 protein: CASSLTSANTEAFF
CDR3 DNA: TGTGCCAGCAGCTTAACTTCGGCGAACACTGAAGCTTTCTTT

clone size: -
D gene: -
V gene: TRBV6-5
J gene: TRBJ2-7
CDR3 protein: CASSYYWDSYEQYF
CDR3 DNA: TGTGCCAGCAGTTACTATTGGGATTCATACGAGCAGTACTTC

clone size: -
D gene: -
V gene: TRBV9
J gene: TRBJ2-7
CDR3 protein: CASSVGPGSSYEQYF
CDR3 DNA: TGTGCCAGCAGCGTAGGCCCAGGGAGCTCCTACGAGCAGTACTTC

clone size: -
D gene: -
V gene: TRBV6-1
J gene: TRBJ1-2
CDR3 protein: CASLKMGFNYGYTF
CDR3 DNA: TGTGCCAGCCTAAAGATGGGTTTCAACTATGGCTACACCTTC

clone size: -
D gene: -
V gene: TRBV20-1
J gene: TRBJ2-1
CDR3 protein: CSASWDNEQFF
CDR3 DNA: TGCAGTGCTAGCTGGGACAATGAGCAGTTCTTC

clone size: few
D gene: -
V gene: TRBV19
J gene: TRBJ1-2
CDR3 protein: CASTENYGYTF
CDR3 DNA: TGTGCCAGTACGGAAAACTATGGCTACACCTTC

clone size: few
D gene: -
V gene: TRBV11-2
J gene: TRBJ2-2
CDR3 protein: CASSLFDTGELFF
CDR3 DNA: TGTGCCAGCAGCTTATTTGACACCGGGGAGCTGTTTTTT

clone size: -
D gene: TRBD2
V gene: TRBV27
J gene: TRBJ2-5
CDR3 protein: CASSLVSAGLAGGGTQYF
CDR3 DNA: TGTGCCAGCAGTTTAGTATCTGCCGGACTAGCGGGGGGAGGAACCCAGTACTTC

clone size: -
D gene: -
V gene: TRBV7-3
J gene: TRBJ1-1
CDR3 protein: CASSLSGTTEAFF
CDR3 DNA: TGTGCCAGCAGCTTATCAGGGACCACTGAAGCTTTCTTT

clone size: -
D gene: -
V gene: TRBV2
J gene: TRBJ1-1
CDR3 protein: CASSEQGGNTEAFF
CDR3 DNA: TGTGCCAGCAGTGAACAGGGAGGGAACACTGAAGCTTTCTTT

clone size: -
D gene: -
V gene: TRBV9
J gene: TRBJ1-5
CDR3 protein: CASSVEGVLNQPQHF
CDR3 DNA: TGTGCCAGCAGCGTAGAGGGGGTACTCAATCAGCCCCAGCATTTT

clone size: few
D gene: -
V gene: TRBV25-1
J gene: TRBJ2-2
CDR3 protein: CASVSSGELFF
CDR3 DNA: TGTGCCAGCGTCTCCTCCGGGGAGCTGTTTTTT

clone size: -
D gene: -
V gene: TRBV7-9
J gene: TRBJ1-2
CDR3 protein: CASSPPGEDYTF
CDR3 DNA: TGTGCCAGCAGCCCCCCTGGAGAGGACTACACCTTC

clone size: -
D gene: TRBD1
V gene: TRBV5-1
J gene: TRBJ2-1
CDR3 protein: CASSLANRGQNNEQFF
CDR3 DNA: TGCGCCAGCAGCTTGGCCAACAGGGGGCAGAACAATGAGCAGTTCTTC

clone size: -
D gene: -
V gene: TRBV19
J gene: TRBJ2-2
CDR3 protein: CASSIGHDTGELFF
CDR3 DNA: TGTGCCAGTAGTATAGGCCACGACACCGGGGAGCTGTTTTTT

clone size: -
D gene: TRBD1
V gene: TRBV5-5
J gene: TRBJ1-2
CDR3 protein: CASSLRSYQGADYGYTF
CDR3 DNA: TGTGCCAGCAGCTTGCGATCCTATCAGGGGGCTGACTATGGCTACACCTTC

clone size: few
D gene: -
V gene: TRBV7-3
J gene: TRBJ2-5
CDR3 protein: CASSSGPRGETQYF
CDR3 DNA: TGTGCCAGCAGCTCGGGACCTCGGGGAGAGACCCAGTACTTC

clone size: -
D gene: -
V gene: TRBV6-1
J gene: TRBJ2-1
CDR3 protein: CASSPRDEQFF
CDR3 DNA: TGTGCCAGCAGTCCCCGGGACGAGCAGTTCTTC

clone size: -
D gene: -
V gene: TRBV7-9
J gene: TRBJ2-3
CDR3 protein: CASSSPRAEITDTQYF
CDR3 DNA: TGTGCCAGCAGCTCGCCCCGAGCTGAAATCACAGATACGCAGTATTTT

clone size: -
D gene: -
V gene: TRBV6-5
J gene: TRBJ2-1
CDR3 protein: CASSPKPTNYNEQFF
CDR3 DNA: TGTGCCAGCAGCCCTAAACCGACAAACTACAATGAGCAGTTCTTC

clone size: -
D gene: TRBD1
V gene: TRBV5-1
J gene: TRBJ1-2
CDR3 protein: CASRASTGVYGYTF
CDR3 DNA: TGCGCCAGCAGAGCCTCTACAGGGGTCTATGGCTACACCTTC